These 10 T cell receptor beta chains were sequenced from one sample in a study of OX40 agonist ivuxolimab in advanced cancers. Repertoires were generated with immunoSEQ multiplex PCR, while TCRdb's copy carries only in-frame clones and drops some. This table has 63,000 or so clones, less than 90% appearing once. The sample here was CD4+ or CD8+ T cells sorted from blood, taken in a trial of the OX40 agonist ivuxolimab. Receptors originate from an adult with an advanced solid tumor such as melanoma, head and neck, liver or kidney cancer.

As concerns this clone: The germline gene is not matched at one end of the junction; a read error may be the cause. V usage is TRBV28 and J usage is TRBJ2-5, with D possibly being TRBD1 (6 bases). The CDR3 sequence is 10 residues long. Germline assignment: CDR1 MDHEN and CDR2 SYDVKM. CDR3 in amino acids: CASSHRDKHF. In nucleotides, the CDR3 is TGTGCCAGCAGTCACCGGGACAAGCACTTC.

J is TRBJ2-5 and V is TRBV7-2; no reliable D call. CDR1 SGHTA and CDR2 FQGNSA come from the germline V gene. CDR3 length equals 13 residues. Trimming took 3 bases from V and 5 from J, leaving 10 bases between them. The CDR3 nucleotides are TGTGCCAGCAGCTTGAGGATGAGGGAGACCCAGTACTTC. Translated: CASSLRMRETQYF.

Notes on this clone: The same CDR3 is also encoded by other DNA sequences in this sample. The J gene is TRBJ2-7, the V gene TRBV28, with 11 bases fitting TRBD1. The CDR3 extends over 15 amino acids. Germline V gene data show CDR1 as MDHEN and CDR2 as SYDVKM. The junction had 0 bases not matched to a gene; V was cut back by 2 bases and J by 0 bases. The DNA for the CDR3 is TGTGCCAGCAGTTTAGGGACAGGGGGCTCCTACGAGCAGTACTTC. It codes for CASSLGTGGSYEQYF.

This clone was seen a few times. The V call is TRBV18, the J call TRBJ1-1; D not certain. Deletions cut 0 bases from V and 7 bases from J, with 6 bases between. In germline, CDR1 is KGHSH, CDR2 LQKENI. CDR3 length: 12 amino acids. The CDR3 sequence: CASSPPVSEAFF. The CDR3 DNA follows: TGTGCCAGCTCACCACCAGTCAGTGAAGCTTTCTTT. The full variable domain, rest sourced from reference TRBV18 and TRBJ1-1, is NAGVMQNPRHLVRRRGQEARLRCSPMKGHSHVYWYRQLPEEGLKFMVYLQKENIIDESGMPKERFSAEFPKEGPSILRIQQVVRGDSAAYFCASSPPVSEAFFGQGTRLTVV.

This clone was counted only a few times. In DNA, the CDR3 is TGTGCCAGCAGCTTAAGAAACCAAGAGACCCAGTACTTC. Amino acids: CASSLRNQETQYF. This chain links TRBV7-3 with TRBJ2-5; D ambiguous. V lost 1 base, J lost 0 bases, and 3 bases lay in between. The CDR3 is 13 amino acids. Per the germline V gene, CDR1 is SGHTA and CDR2 is FQGTGA.

The gene calls are TRBV11-1 and TRBJ2-3; TRBD1 matches 8 bases. This CDR3 region has 16 residues. V lost 5 bases, J lost 2 bases, and 9 bases stayed unmatched. Germline lookup yields CDR1 SGHAT and CDR2 FQDESV (reference sequence). Written as DNA, the CDR3 is TGTGCCAGCAGCCGCCACCGGGACAGGTACACAGATACGCAGTATTTT. Translation: CASSRHRDRYTDTQYF.

The CDR3 spells CASSGRTEGETQYF. In DNA form, the CDR3 reads TGTGCCAGCAGCGGAAGGACAGAGGGAGAGACCCAGTACTTC. The J gene is TRBJ2-5, the V gene TRBV9; D is perhaps TRBD1 (6 bases). Germline loops: CDR1 SGDLS, CDR2 YYNGEE. This CDR3 contains 14 residues. V was clipped by 3 bases and J by 4 bases, with 13 bases between them.

The CDR3 protein is CASSKRKVGGKNQPQHF. CDR3 sequence (DNA): TGTGCCAGTAGTAAGCGAAAGGTGGGAGGCAAGAATCAGCCCCAGCATTTT. J is TRBJ1-5 and V is TRBV19; D ambiguous. Germline V gene sequence: CDR1 LNHDA, CDR2 SQIVND (reference sequence). With 4 bases removed from V and 4 bases from J, the gap between germline ends came to 20 bases. CDR3 length: 17 residues.

The J gene is TRBJ2-2, the V gene TRBV19; 7 nucleotides line up with TRBD2. Germline-derived CDR1 and CDR2 are LNHDA and SQIVND (reference sequence). CDR3 length: 15 residues. V was clipped by 8 bases and J by 1 base; unmatched bases: 7. CDR3 DNA: TGTGCCAGTGCCCGTGGCGGGAGGAACACCGGGGAGCTGTTTTTT. This translates into CASARGGRNTGELFF.

The rearrangement uses TRBV19 and TRBJ2-3; D uncertain. CDR1 LNHDA and CDR2 SQIVND come from the germline V gene (reference sequence). The CDR3 extends over 11 amino acids. V shed 3 bases and J shed 5 bases, with 3 bases lying between them. The CDR3: CASSMGDTQYF. The CDR3 bases are TGTGCCAGTAGTATGGGAGATACGCAGTATTTT.